A selection of T cell receptor beta chains follows, all from one sample in a study of OX40 agonist ivuxolimab in advanced cancers. Some clones are missing from TCRdb's copy, which holds only in-frame ones; the method was immunoSEQ multiplex PCR. The sample includes 45,000 to 60,000 clones, 88% of them seen just once. Sequenced material: CD4+ or CD8+ T cells sorted from blood, taken in a trial of the OX40 agonist ivuxolimab. The origin of the receptors is an adult with an advanced solid tumor such as melanoma, head and neck, liver or kidney cancer. The CDR3 runs from the conserved cysteine through the conserved F or W. The D gene is left open where the match is weak. Expanded clones are given a class, and other clones once, few, many or no size at all.

DNA: TGTGCCAGCAGTAGAAGACAGGGGAACTATGGCTACACCTTC; CDR3: CASSRRQGNYGYTF; D: TRBD1; size: NA; J: TRBJ1-2; V: TRBV27
DNA: TGTGCCAGCAGTCTCCCAGAGTACTTTGAGCAGTTCTTC; CDR3: CASSLPEYFEQFF; D: NA; size: NA; J: TRBJ2-1; V: TRBV28
DNA: TGTGCCTGGAGTGTACGGCAGAATCAGCCCCAGCATTTT; CDR3: CAWSVRQNQPQHF; D: NA; size: NA; J: TRBJ1-5; V: TRBV30
DNA: TGTGCCAGCAGCCAATCCCCAGGGTACACCGGGGAGCTGTTTTTT; CDR3: CASSQSPGYTGELFF; D: NA; size: NA; J: TRBJ2-2; V: TRBV7-3
DNA: TGTGCCAGTAGTATCACAGGGGACCCTGGCTACACCTTC; CDR3: CASSITGDPGYTF; D: TRBD1; size: NA; J: TRBJ1-2; V: TRBV19
DNA: TGTGCCTGGAGTGTACAGGGCTACGAGCAGTACTTC; CDR3: CAWSVQGYEQYF; D: NA; size: NA; J: TRBJ2-7; V: TRBV30
DNA: TGTGCCAGCAGCTCTAGGGGCGGGAACTATGGCTACACCTTC; CDR3: CASSSRGGNYGYTF; D: NA; size: NA; J: TRBJ1-2; V: TRBV7-9
DNA: TGTGCCAGCAGCAGACACTTGACGACTGAAGCTTTCTTT; CDR3: CASSRHLTTEAFF; D: NA; size: NA; J: TRBJ1-1; V: TRBV6-9
DNA: TGTGCCAGCAGTGAAGGGTATAGGCGACAGCCCCAGCATTTT; CDR3: CASSEGYRRQPQHF; D: NA; size: NA; J: TRBJ1-5; V: TRBV6-1
DNA: TGTGCCAGCAGTTTATCTTGGGAGGGTTGGGGCTACACCTTC; CDR3: CASSLSWEGWGYTF; D: NA; size: NA; J: TRBJ1-2; V: TRBV27
DNA: TGTGCCAGCTCACCAGATAAATCAGATACGCAGTATTTT; CDR3: CASSPDKSDTQYF; D: NA; size: NA; J: TRBJ2-3; V: TRBV18
DNA: TGCGCCAGCATGAGCTCTGGAAACACCATATATTTT; CDR3: CASMSSGNTIYF; D: NA; size: NA; J: TRBJ1-3; V: TRBV5-1
DNA: TGTGCCAGCAGCTCGGGTCTTGGAAACACCATATATTTT; CDR3: CASSSGLGNTIYF; D: NA; size: NA; J: TRBJ1-3; V: TRBV7-9
DNA: TGTGCCAGCAGGGGGACAGTCCCGGGAGGCGGCACAGATACGCAGTATTTT; CDR3: CASRGTVPGGGTDTQYF; D: NA; size: NA; J: TRBJ2-3; V: TRBV28
DNA: TGTGCCAGCTCGGGACAGGAAATGAACACTGAAGCTTTCTTT; CDR3: CASSGQEMNTEAFF; D: TRBD1; size: NA; J: TRBJ1-1; V: TRBV18
DNA: TGTGCCAGCAGCCCAACCGGAAGGGGGGGAGCTTTCTTT; CDR3: CASSPTGRGGAFF; D: NA; size: NA; J: TRBJ1-1; V: TRBV11-3
DNA: TGTGCCAGCAGCTTCAGCTACGGAAATGAGCAGTTCTTC; CDR3: CASSFSYGNEQFF; D: NA; size: NA; J: TRBJ2-1; V: TRBV7-3
DNA: TGTGCCAGCAGCCAAGGAGGAGGTAATACCCAAGAGACCCAGTACTTC; CDR3: CASSQGGGNTQETQYF; D: NA; size: NA; J: TRBJ2-5; V: TRBV4-2
DNA: TGTGCCAGCAGTTTAGGTACTTACGAGCAGTACTTC; CDR3: CASSLGTYEQYF; D: NA; size: NA; J: TRBJ2-7; V: TRBV28
DNA: TGTGCCAGCAGTGTCACTACCGGGACAGGGAGGTTTGGAGCTTTCTTT; CDR3: CASSVTTGTGRFGAFF; D: TRBD1; size: NA; J: TRBJ1-1; V: TRBV27
DNA: TGTGCCAGCAGTGATTGGGGGACAGGGACCTACGAGCAGTACTTC; CDR3: CASSDWGTGTYEQYF; D: TRBD1; size: NA; J: TRBJ2-7; V: TRBV6-1
DNA: TGTGCTTCTGGGGGACGGCCTAATGAAAAACTGTTTTTT; CDR3: CASGGRPNEKLFF; D: NA; size: NA; J: TRBJ1-4; V: TRBV30
DNA: TGTGCCAGCAGTGAAAGGGACAGAGATGAAAAACTGTTTTTT; CDR3: CASSERDRDEKLFF; D: TRBD1; size: NA; J: TRBJ1-4; V: TRBV6-1
DNA: TGTGCCAGCAGTTACGGACAGGGAAGCTATGGCTACACCTTC; CDR3: CASSYGQGSYGYTF; D: TRBD1; size: NA; J: TRBJ1-2; V: TRBV6-5
DNA: TGTGCCAGCAGCTTAGCTATCAGCTACGAGCAGTACTTC; CDR3: CASSLAISYEQYF; D: NA; size: NA; J: TRBJ2-7; V: TRBV11-3
DNA: TGTGCCAGCTCACCTCCCGGGACAGGGGTAATGTACGAGCAGTACTTC; CDR3: CASSPPGTGVMYEQYF; D: TRBD1; size: NA; J: TRBJ2-7; V: TRBV18
DNA: TGTGCCAGCATGCCACAGGGTGAGAACATTCAGTACTTC; CDR3: CASMPQGENIQYF; D: NA; size: NA; J: TRBJ2-4; V: TRBV2
DNA: TGTGCCAGCAGCTTGCCGGGACCCCTGAACACTGAAGCTTTCTTT; CDR3: CASSLPGPLNTEAFF; D: NA; size: NA; J: TRBJ1-1; V: TRBV5-4
DNA: TGTGCCAGCAGAGGACAGGGCAACCTGAACACCGGGGAGCTGTTTTTT; CDR3: CASRGQGNLNTGELFF; D: TRBD1; size: NA; J: TRBJ2-2; V: TRBV6-6
DNA: TGTGCCAGCAGCTCCCCCTTGTGGACAGGGGGCATCAATGAGCAGTTCTTC; CDR3: CASSSPLWTGGINEQFF; D: TRBD1; size: NA; J: TRBJ2-1; V: TRBV11-1
DNA: TGTGCCAGCAGCTTAAGCGGTTCAGGCGATCAGCCCCAGCATTTT; CDR3: CASSLSGSGDQPQHF; D: NA; size: NA; J: TRBJ1-5; V: TRBV7-9
DNA: TGTGCCAGCAGCTTAGGGCCGGGACAGGGGGCGACCGAGCAGTACTTC; CDR3: CASSLGPGQGATEQYF; D: TRBD1; size: once; J: TRBJ2-7; V: TRBV7-2
DNA: TGCGCCAGCAGCCCAGGCGAGGGCCAGACTAACTATGGCTACACCTTC; CDR3: CASSPGEGQTNYGYTF; D: NA; size: NA; J: TRBJ1-2; V: TRBV4-1
DNA: TGTGCCAGCAGCTTGCAGGTCGGGGACAGCTACGAGCAGTACTTC; CDR3: CASSLQVGDSYEQYF; D: TRBD1; size: NA; J: TRBJ2-7; V: TRBV5-4
DNA: TGCGCCAGCAGCTTGGCCGGTGGTAGTTCCTACGAGCAGTACTTC; CDR3: CASSLAGGSSYEQYF; D: NA; size: once; J: TRBJ2-7; V: TRBV5-1
DNA: TGTGCCAGTAGTCCAGACAGGGGCTATGGCTACACCTTC; CDR3: CASSPDRGYGYTF; D: TRBD1; size: NA; J: TRBJ1-2; V: TRBV19
DNA: TGTGCCAGCAGCGATGGACGGGGTCGAAACACCATATATTTT; CDR3: CASSDGRGRNTIYF; D: NA; size: NA; J: TRBJ1-3; V: TRBV5-6
DNA: TGTGCCAGCAGTTTATGGGGCGGGAGGAACACCGGGGAGCTGTTTTTT; CDR3: CASSLWGGRNTGELFF; D: TRBD2; size: NA; J: TRBJ2-2; V: TRBV27
DNA: TGTGCCAGCTCACCAAGACAGGGTTCAGCTCACACTGAAGCTTTCTTT; CDR3: CASSPRQGSAHTEAFF; D: TRBD1; size: NA; J: TRBJ1-1; V: TRBV18
DNA: TGTGCCAGCAGTTACAGGGACAGGCGAGAGACCCAGTACTTC; CDR3: CASSYRDRRETQYF; D: TRBD1; size: NA; J: TRBJ2-5; V: TRBV6-5
DNA: TGTGCCAGCAGCCCCATCGGGGCAGGACGGACCTACGAGCAGTACTTC; CDR3: CASSPIGAGRTYEQYF; D: NA; size: NA; J: TRBJ2-7; V: TRBV14
DNA: TGTGCCAGCAGCCCCAGGGGGTGGGTTGAGACCCAGTACTTC; CDR3: CASSPRGWVETQYF; D: TRBD1; size: few; J: TRBJ2-5; V: TRBV7-8
DNA: TGTGCCAGCAGCTTAGCGCTCGCGGGAGGTTGGGAGACCCAGTACTTC; CDR3: CASSLALAGGWETQYF; D: TRBD2; size: once; J: TRBJ2-5; V: TRBV7-2
DNA: TGTGCCTGGAGTCGGGGCGACGGGGGAAACACCATATATTTT; CDR3: CAWSRGDGGNTIYF; D: NA; size: once; J: TRBJ1-3; V: TRBV30
DNA: TGCGCCAGCAGCTCCAAGACAGGGACAAACACCGGGGAGCTGTTTTTT; CDR3: CASSSKTGTNTGELFF; D: TRBD1; size: NA; J: TRBJ2-2; V: TRBV5-1
DNA: TGTGCCAGCAGGGCCAGCACAGATACGCAGTATTTT; CDR3: CASRASTDTQYF; D: NA; size: NA; J: TRBJ2-3; V: TRBV27
DNA: TGTGCCAGCAGCTTCGCTGGGGTAGGGACGCAGTATTTT; CDR3: CASSFAGVGTQYF; D: NA; size: NA; J: TRBJ2-3; V: TRBV7-2
DNA: TGTGCCAGCAGCCTGGACAGTTCATCCTACGAGCAGTACTTC; CDR3: CASSLDSSSYEQYF; D: NA; size: NA; J: TRBJ2-7; V: TRBV5-6
DNA: TGTGCCAGCAGTGACATAAACTCCTACAATGAGCAGTTCTTC; CDR3: CASSDINSYNEQFF; D: NA; size: NA; J: TRBJ2-1; V: TRBV6-1
DNA: TGTGCCTGGAGTGTCCAAACGTCTGGTGGCTACACCTTC; CDR3: CAWSVQTSGGYTF; D: NA; size: NA; J: TRBJ1-2; V: TRBV30
DNA: TGTGCCAGCCTCCAAACCACCGGGGCCGATGAAAAACTGTTTTTT; CDR3: CASLQTTGADEKLFF; D: NA; size: NA; J: TRBJ1-4; V: TRBV6-6
DNA: TGTGCCAGCAGCTTGGCTAGCGGGAGCAATGAGCAGTTCTTC; CDR3: CASSLASGSNEQFF; D: TRBD2; size: NA; J: TRBJ2-1; V: TRBV7-9
DNA: TGTGCCAGCAGTTACTCGGGCGGCTCTGGAAACACCATATATTTT; CDR3: CASSYSGGSGNTIYF; D: NA; size: NA; J: TRBJ1-3; V: TRBV6-6